Each of the 25 T cell receptor beta chains below was sequenced from the same sample in a study of T cell repertoires in cytomegalovirus infection. From the reads, TCRdb called clonotypes with MiXCR, one entry per CDR3 protein. The table lists 630,000 or so distinct CDR3 sequences, 20% to 25% of them singletons. Sequencing was carried out using CD8+ T cells from PBMCs. These receptor sequences come from a human donor in good health (CMV status not recorded). Some clones in this sample may be carry-over from other donors' samples.

The chain is built from TRBV4-3 and TRBJ2-3; D tentatively reads TRBD1 or TRBD2 (6 bases each). Germline V CDR1 and CDR2: LGHNA, YSLEER. This CDR3 comprises 17 residues. Trimming took off 0 bases at V and 2 bases at J, with 15 bases between the two ends. The CDR3 DNA reads TGCGCCAGCAGCCAAGATAGGAGGAGGGGGATCACAGATACGCAGTATTTT. It specifies CASSQDRRRGITDTQYF.

Only a few counts were recorded for this clonotype. The chain is built from TRBV24-1 and TRBJ2-1; possible D gene TRBD1, 6 bases. Trimming took off 2 bases at V and 3 bases at J, with 13 bases between the two ends. The CDR3 length is 16 residues. The germline V gene encodes CDR1 KGHDR and CDR2 SFDVKD. Here the CDR3 DNA reads TGTGCCACCAGTGATTGGGGACACTTAGACTACAATGAGCAGTTCTTC. Its protein is CATSDWGHLDYNEQFF.

The genes are TRBV5-6 and TRBJ2-5, with TRBD1 identical over 7 bases. Germline trimming cut 7 bases from V and 7 bases from J; bases unmatched to any gene: 7. Germline CDR1 and CDR2: SGHDT and YYEEEE. This CDR3 has 12 residues. The CDR3 protein is CASLGTARTQYF. DNA for the CDR3: TGTGCCAGCTTGGGGACAGCCAGGACCCAGTACTTC.

The CDR3 DNA is TGTGCCAGCAGTTTAAAGGGGGAAGATGGCTATGGCTACACCTTC. It translates to CASSLKGEDGYGYTF. The chain is built from TRBV12-3 or TRBV12-4 and TRBJ1-2; D is possibly TRBD1 (6 bases). This CDR3 contains 15 residues. Trimming took off 2 bases at V and 4 bases at J, with 14 bases between the two ends.

In regard to this clonotype: Just one base apart from a much larger clone, this may be a read error. The rearrangement joins TRBV12-3 or TRBV12-4 to TRBJ2-1, with TRBD2 matching 13 bases. The CDR3 spans 15 residues. Written as DNA, the CDR3 is TGTGTCAGCAGAACCGGGACTAGCGGGGAGATTGGGCAGTTCTTC. Its protein product is CVSRTGTSGEIGQFF.

This clonotype was picked up a small number of times. V is TRBV28 and J is TRBJ2-7; D assignment may be TRBD1 or TRBD2 (5 bases each). Germline V lookup: CDR1 MDHEN, CDR2 SYDVKM. Trimming left V 5 bases short and J 2 bases short, with 16 bases between. This CDR3 is built from 15 residues. The CDR3 DNA sequence: TGTGCCAGCAGTCAACGGGGCGGACCAACCTACGAGCAGTACGTC. As protein: CASSQRGGPTYEQYV.

Of note for this clonotype: One end of the junction does not line up with germline, which may come from a read error. The chain has TRBV7-6 and TRBJ2-7; 7 nucleotides agree with TRBD1. The CDR3 is made up of 14 amino acids. Germline-derived CDR1 and CDR2 are SGHVS and FNYEAQ. The CDR3 here is CVSSYRDRGYEQYF. Written as DNA, the CDR3 is TGTGTCAGCAGCTACCGGGACAGAGGCTACGAGCAGTACTTC.

This clonotype was seen only a few times. V usage is TRBV23-1 and J usage is TRBJ2-2; perhaps TRBD1 as D (6 bases). TRBV23-1 is treated as an ORF (open reading frame) with a function not yet certain. The CDR3 has 16 residues. The V end was cut by 2 bases, the J end by 0 bases, with 10 bases between. CDR3 sequence: CASSQPGHPNTGELFF. The CDR3 DNA sequence: TGCGCCAGCAGTCAACCGGGACACCCGAACACCGGGGAGCTGTTTTTT.

This clonotype was detected once. The chain carries TRBV12-3 or TRBV12-4 and TRBJ1-4, with a weak D call TRBD1 (6 bases). V was pared by 5 bases and J by 14 bases, with 18 bases between. The CDR3 sequence is 13 residues long. The DNA of the CDR3 is TGTGCCAGCAGTCTACAGGGCCCTGAAATTCTGTTTTTT. This sequence encodes CASSLQGPEILFF.

This clonotype was counted once. One junction end disagrees with the germline gene, perhaps due to a read error. The chain links TRBV7-2 to TRBJ2-3, with TRBD2 as a possible D gene (6 bases). Germline CDR1 reads SGHTA; CDR2 reads FQGNSA. The CDR3 spans 15 residues. This CDR3 reads CANSQWGEVTDTQYF. The CDR3 coding sequence is TGTGCCAACAGCCAGTGGGGGGAGGTCACAGATACGCAGTATTTT.

This clonotype was counted many times. The chain has TRBV7-9 and TRBJ1-4; no firm D call. Germline V CDR1 and CDR2: SEHNR, FQNEAQ (reference sequence). V was shortened by 7 bases and J by 3 bases, with 9 bases between the two germline ends. The CDR3 is made up of 13 amino acids. CDR3 residues: CASTSQANEKLFF. CDR3 bases: TGTGCCAGCACTTCCCAGGCTAATGAAAAACTGTTTTTT.

This clonotype came up a few times. The chain joins TRBV7-9 to TRBJ1-4; D unclear. The germline CDR1 and CDR2 sequences are SEHNR and FQNEAQ (reference sequence). The CDR3 covers 15 residues. Trimming took 1 base from V and 0 from J, leaving 6 bases between them. The CDR3 DNA sequence: TGTGCCAGCAGCTTAGGGCCGACAACTAATGAAAAACTGTTTTTT. The encoded protein is CASSLGPTTNEKLFF. Full variable domain (remainder filled in from reference TRBV7-9 and TRBJ1-4): DTGVSQNPRHKITKRGQNVTFRCDPISEHNRLYWYRQTLGQGPEFLTYFQNEAQLEKSRLLSDRFSAERPKGSFSTLEIQRTEQGDSAMYLCASSLGPTTNEKLFFGSGTQLSVL.

The V gene is TRBV10-2, the J gene TRBJ2-2; no firm D call. The CDR3 consists of 15 residues. V shed 3 bases and J shed 7 bases, with 15 bases lying between them. Looked up from germline, CDR1 is WSHSY and CDR2 is SAAADI. In DNA, the CDR3 is TGCGCCAGCAGTGAACTGGCCTCCTTAATCGGGGAGCTGTTTTTT. Translating gives CASSELASLIGELFF.

This rearrangement joins TRBV29-1 to TRBJ2-1; D is ambiguous. V was cut by 7 bases and J by 7 bases, with 14 bases left in between. In germline, CDR1 is SQVTM, CDR2 ANQGSEA. There are 12 residues in the CDR3. The CDR3 coding sequence is TGCAGCGCCGGAGCCGTCGGGAATGAGCAGTTCTTC. Protein product: CSAGAVGNEQFF.

In regard to this clonotype: This could be a read error, since a much larger clone is one nucleotide away. The chain carries TRBV7-9 and TRBJ2-7, with a tentative D call TRBD1 (6 bases). The V gene's germline CDR1 is SEHNR and CDR2 FQNEAQ (reference sequence). Trimming stripped 10 bases from V and 5 bases from J, with 18 bases between. The CDR3 totals 13 residues. CDR3 residues: CATTGTWSHEQYV. The CDR3, as DNA: TGTGCCACTACCGGGACATGGTCCCACGAGCAGTACGTC.

This clonotype was counted many times. The chain joins TRBV12-3 or TRBV12-4 to TRBJ2-7, with unresolved D. The CDR3 loop spans 13 amino acids. The V and J ends lost 2 bases and 3 bases respectively, with 8 bases between them. The CDR3: CASSLTVLYEQYF. The CDR3 bases are TGTGCCAGCAGTTTAACAGTTCTCTACGAGCAGTACTTC.

In this sample, this clonotype turned up a few times. The genes are TRBV20-1 and TRBJ2-6, with a weak D call TRBD1 (5 bases). From germline, CDR1 is DFQATT and CDR2 SNEGSKA (reference sequence). V was shortened by 0 bases and J by 1 base, with 7 bases between the two germline ends. CDR3 length equals 15 residues. The CDR3 here is CSARDKGSGANVLTF. In DNA form, the CDR3 reads TGCAGTGCTAGAGATAAGGGGTCTGGGGCCAACGTCCTGACTTTC.

This clonotype appeared a few times. This chain connects TRBV10-1 to TRBJ2-7; weak D call: TRBD1 (6 bases). The CDR3 totals 15 residues. CDR1 is WNHNN and CDR2 is SYGVQD in the germline V gene (reference sequence). The V end was cut by 2 bases, the J end by 4 bases, with 15 bases between. In DNA, the CDR3 is TGCGCCAGCAGTGAGCGTTTTGGACAGATTTACGAGCAGTACTTC. It codes for CASSERFGQIYEQYF.

This clonotype was counted at least ten times. The chain is built from TRBV7-9 and TRBJ1-1, with 9 bases matching TRBD1. Germline V gene lookup returns CDR1 SEHNR and CDR2 FQNEAQ (reference sequence). The CDR3 totals 15 residues. With V trimmed by 4 bases and J by 6 bases, 9 bases remained unmatched. The CDR3 sequence: CASSSRTGASSEAFF. CDR3 nucleotide sequence: TGTGCCAGCAGCTCCCGGACAGGGGCGAGTTCTGAAGCTTTCTTT.

The chain joins TRBV12-3 or TRBV12-4 to TRBJ1-1; weak D call: TRBD1 (6 bases). This CDR3 has 13 amino acids. With 3 bases removed from V and 6 bases from J, the gap between germline ends came to 11 bases. This chain's CDR3 is CASSLAGHPEAFF. In DNA, the CDR3 is TGTGCCAGCAGTTTGGCGGGACACCCTGAAGCTTTCTTT.

Comment on this clonotype: A much more abundant neighbour one base away suggests this may be a read error. The genes are TRBV6-1 and TRBJ2-3; 7 positions match TRBD2. V trimming: 7 bases; J trimming: 2 bases; junction bases outside the gene matches: 12. From germline, CDR1 is MNHNS and CDR2 SASEGT. CDR3 length equals 16 residues. The CDR3 DNA is TGTGCCAGCAAAGGTTCGGCGGGGGATTACACAGATACGCAGTATTTT. Encoded protein: CASKGSAGDYTDTQYF.

As concerns this clonotype: A read error is possible here, since a much larger clone lies one base away. The rearrangement joins TRBV6-2 or TRBV6-3 to TRBJ2-1, with D unclear. Per the germline V gene, CDR1 is MNHEY and CDR2 is SVGEGT. Trimming took off 2 bases at V and 6 bases at J, with 5 bases between the two ends. The CDR3 is 12 residues long. The CDR3 spells CASSYGCNEQFF. CDR3 coding DNA: TGTGCCAGCAGTTACGGGTGCAATGAGCAGTTCTTC.

This clonotype was observed many times. The V and J genes are TRBV7-2 and TRBJ2-5, with D possibly being TRBD2 (5 bases). Per germline, CDR1 SGHTA and CDR2 FQGNSA. There are 15 residues in the CDR3. With 4 bases removed from V and 7 bases from J, the gap between germline ends came to 19 bases. CDR3 in DNA: TGTGCCAGCAGCTCTCCGGGCCGCACGGGGTTGACCCAGTACTTC. Its protein product is CASSSPGRTGLTQYF.

This clonotype was seen many times. This chain links TRBV12-3 or TRBV12-4 with TRBJ2-3; tentatively, D is TRBD1 or TRBD2 (5 bases each). CDR3 length: 13 residues. The V end lost 0 bases, the J end lost 5 bases, and 6 bases lay between the germline ends. The CDR3 is CASSLAGEDTQYF. The CDR3 DNA is TGTGCCAGCAGTTTAGCGGGGGAAGATACGCAGTATTTT.

The chain links TRBV6-1 to TRBJ1-4, with unresolved D. The CDR3 length is 15 residues. With 2 bases removed from V and 8 bases from J, the gap between germline ends came to 15 bases. Germline CDR1 reads MNHNS; CDR2 reads SASEGT. The CDR3 loop is CASSENGGLGEKLFF. In DNA form, the CDR3 reads TGTGCCAGCAGTGAAAATGGTGGCTTGGGCGAAAAACTGTTTTTT.